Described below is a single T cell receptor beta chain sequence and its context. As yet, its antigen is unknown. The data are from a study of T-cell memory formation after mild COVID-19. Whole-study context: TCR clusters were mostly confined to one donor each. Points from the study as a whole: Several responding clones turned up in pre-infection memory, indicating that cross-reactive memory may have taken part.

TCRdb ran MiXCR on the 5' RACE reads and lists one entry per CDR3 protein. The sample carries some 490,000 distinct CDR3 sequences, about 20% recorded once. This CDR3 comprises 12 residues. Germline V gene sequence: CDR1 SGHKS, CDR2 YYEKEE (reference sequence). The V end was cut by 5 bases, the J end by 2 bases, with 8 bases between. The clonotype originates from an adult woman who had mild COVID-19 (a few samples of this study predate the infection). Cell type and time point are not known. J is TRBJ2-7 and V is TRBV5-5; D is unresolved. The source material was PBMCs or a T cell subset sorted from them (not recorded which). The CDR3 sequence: CASSTIAYEQYF. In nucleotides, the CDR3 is TGTGCCAGCAGTACTATAGCCTACGAGCAGTACTTC.